This T cell receptor (beta chain) is drawn from a study of blood T cell repertoires in COVID-19. The overall study: From the United States, Italy and Spain came samples of acute and convalescent COVID-19. Sample material is recorded as cDNA or gDNA derived from T cells, B-cell-depleted T cells, or PBMCs.

Methods used by the authors: Reference gene primer amplification yielded estimated nucleated cell counts. Repertoires were generated with immunoSEQ multiplex PCR, while TCRdb's copy carries only in-frame clones and drops some. The DNA was the basis for D and trimming; V, J and clone size are from that table. The data show more than 95,000 clones, around 84% seen once. The length of the CDR3 is 17 residues. V lost 0 bases and J lost 3; bases outside the gene matches: 9. Germline V CDR1 and CDR2: WSHSY, SAAADI. This clone has only one observation. The TCR was taken from a woman in her sixties in a cohort sampled during active or convalescent COVID-19. Source material: peripheral blood. The genes are TRBV10-2 and TRBJ1-2; 8 bases are a match to TRBD1. CDR3 nucleotides: TGCGCCAGCAGTGAGTCCCGCGACAGGGGTTTTCACTATGGCTACACCTTC. This sequence encodes CASSESRDRGFHYGYTF.